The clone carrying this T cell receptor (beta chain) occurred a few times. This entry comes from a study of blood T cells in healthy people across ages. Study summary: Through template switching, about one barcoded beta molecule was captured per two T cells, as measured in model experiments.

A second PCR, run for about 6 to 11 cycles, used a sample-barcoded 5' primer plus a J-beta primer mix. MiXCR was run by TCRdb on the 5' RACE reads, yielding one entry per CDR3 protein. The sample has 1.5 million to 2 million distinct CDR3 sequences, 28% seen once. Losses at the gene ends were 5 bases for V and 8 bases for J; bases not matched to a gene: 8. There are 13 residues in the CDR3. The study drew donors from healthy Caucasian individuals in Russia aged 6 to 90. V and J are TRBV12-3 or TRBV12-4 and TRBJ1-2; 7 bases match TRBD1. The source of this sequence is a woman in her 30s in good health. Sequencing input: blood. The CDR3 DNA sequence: TGTGCCAGCAGTGTCGACAGGGTTAGGGGCTACACCTTC. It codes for CASSVDRVRGYTF.